Shown below are 19 T cell receptor beta chains from a single sample sequenced in a study of cytomegalovirus exposure and HLA in healthy donors (dated by TCRdb to between 2016 and 2019). The library was made by the immunoSEQ multiplex PCR assay. For the multiplex PCR, a mixture combining 60 forward primers for TCR Vbeta segments and 13 reverse primers for TCR Jbeta segments was used. Here the immuneACCESS table is served through TCRdb, limited to in-frame sequences with V and J called. Missing clones are a known gap in these copies; in checked studies unresolved V genes cover under half, and the rest lacks a known reason. The sample's table covers about 190,000 clones. The top ten constitute more than 0.75% of the sample. Material: PBMCs. These receptor sequences come from a woman aged 25 to 39 in good health and CMV-seropositive.

The chain links TRBV2 to TRBJ1-1, with a weak D call TRBD1 (6 bases). This CDR3 comprises 11 residues. Germline CDR1 SNHLY, CDR2 FYNNEI. Deletions cut 10 bases from V and 5 bases from J, with 11 bases between. This chain's CDR3 is CAKRQETEAFF. Written as DNA, the CDR3 is TGTGCCAAGAGACAGGAGACTGAAGCTTTCTTT.

V gene TRBV5-1 combines with J gene TRBJ2-3, with 8 bases that match TRBD2. The CDR3 runs 16 residues. The germline CDR1 and CDR2 sequences are SGHRS and YFSETQ. Unmatched junction bases numbered 9, after V lost 0 bases and J lost 6 bases. CDR3 in amino acids: CASSLEGRGGLDTQYF. CDR3 sequence (DNA): TGCGCCAGCAGCTTGGAGGGTCGGGGGGGTTTGGATACGCAGTATTTT.

This rearrangement joins TRBV5-4 to TRBJ2-3; 8 nucleotides line up with TRBD2. V was clipped by 4 bases and J by 0 bases; unmatched bases: 10. This CDR3 contains 17 residues. CDR1 and CDR2 from the germline V gene are SGHNT and YYREEE (reference sequence). CDR3 coding DNA: TGTGCCAGCAGCACCGGAATAGCGGGGCCCAGCACAGATACGCAGTATTTT. Residues: CASSTGIAGPSTDTQYF.

About this clone itself: Other DNA sequences of this sample code for an identical CDR3. The chain carries TRBV7-2 and TRBJ2-7; D unresolved. Trimming pared 1 base from V and 2 bases from J, leaving 6 bases between. This CDR3 has 13 residues. Germline V gene sequence: CDR1 SGHTA, CDR2 FQGNSA. The CDR3 region is CASSLGLAYEQYF. CDR3 nucleotides: TGTGCCAGCAGCTTAGGACTGGCCTACGAGCAGTACTTC. Filled out from reference TRBV7-2 and TRBJ2-7, the complete variable domain reads GAGVSQSPSNKVTEKGKDVELRCDPISGHTALYWYRQSLGQGLEFLIYFQGNSAPDKSGLPSDRFSAERTGGSVSTLTIQRTQQEDSAVYLCASSLGLAYEQYFGPGTRLTVT.

The CDR3 loop is CASSSPRVIGYTF. Written as DNA, the CDR3 is TGTGCCAGCAGCTCCCCACGGGTTATAGGCTACACCTTC. This chain connects TRBV11-2 to TRBJ1-2; no firm D call. The length of the CDR3 is 13 residues. V was trimmed by 4 bases and J by 8 bases, leaving 14 bases between them. The germline V gene has CDR1 SGHAT and CDR2 FQNNGV.

The rearrangement joins TRBV11-2 to TRBJ1-4; 11 bases are a match to TRBD1. The V gene end was trimmed by 5 bases and the J gene end by 6 bases; junction bases not matched to a gene: 5. The CDR3 runs to 15 residues. Germline V gene lookup returns CDR1 SGHAT and CDR2 FQNNGV. The CDR3 reads CASSGQGARYEKLFF. The CDR3 nucleotides read TGTGCCAGCAGCGGACAGGGGGCGCGATATGAAAAACTGTTTTTT.

The chain is built from TRBV2 and TRBJ2-2; TRBD1 agrees at 10 bases. This CDR3 contains 18 residues. Looked up from germline, CDR1 is SNHLY and CDR2 is FYNNEI. J was trimmed by 7 bases and V by 6 bases; bases with no gene match: 17. The CDR3 here is CASRPAPGTGVGNGELFF. CDR3 nucleotides: TGTGCCAGCAGACCTGCCCCGGGGACAGGGGTTGGGAACGGGGAGCTGTTTTTT.

V and J are TRBV4-1 and TRBJ2-7, with 7 positions matching TRBD1. Germline V gene data show CDR1 as MGHRA and CDR2 as YSYEKL. Trimming removed 0 bases from V and 6 bases from J; junction bases left unmatched: 2. The CDR3 totals 13 residues. The CDR3 region has the DNA TGCGCCAGCAGCCAAGAACGGGACAGCGAGCAGTACTTC. It encodes CASSQERDSEQYF.

The chain employs TRBV7-9 and TRBJ2-7; weak D call: TRBD1 (6 bases). CDR1 and CDR2 (germline): SEHNR, FQNEAQ (reference sequence). V was pared by 1 base and J by 2 bases, with 15 bases between. CDR3 length: 16 amino acids. CDR3 sequence: CASSLVGDTKPYEQYF. The CDR3 DNA follows: TGTGCCAGCAGCTTAGTAGGGGACACCAAGCCCTACGAGCAGTACTTC.

This rearrangement joins TRBV7-6 to TRBJ1-3, with unresolved D. Germline V gene data show CDR1 as SGHVS and CDR2 as FNYEAQ. The CDR3 has 16 residues. V was clipped by 1 base and J by 2 bases, with 12 bases between them. For the CDR3, the DNA is TGTGCCAGCAGCTTAGTGGCAGGCGTTCCTGGAAACACCATATATTTT. It yields the protein CASSLVAGVPGNTIYF.

The chain carries TRBV2 and TRBJ2-2; possible D gene TRBD2, 6 bases. CDR1 and CDR2 (germline): SNHLY, FYNNEI. Trimming left V 1 base short and J 6 bases short, with 12 bases between. The CDR3 loop spans 15 amino acids. The CDR3 coding sequence is TGTGCCAGCAGTGAAGGCCGGGAGCGGGCCGGGGAGCTGTTTTTT. Translation: CASSEGRERAGELFF.

The V and J genes are TRBV9 and TRBJ1-5; no clear D. V gave up 0 bases and J gave up 4 bases, with 5 bases separating them. This CDR3 is 13 amino acids long. CDR1 and CDR2 (germline): SGDLS, YYNGEE. The chain's CDR3 is CASSVDVNQPQHF. The DNA of the CDR3 is TGTGCCAGCAGCGTAGATGTAAATCAGCCCCAGCATTTT. The full variable domain, its missing parts supplied by reference TRBV9 and TRBJ1-5, is DSGVTQTPKHLITATGQRVTLRCSPRSGDLSVYWYQQSLDQGLQFLIQYYNGEERAKGNILERFSAQQFPDLHSELNLSSLELGDSALYFCASSVDVNQPQHFGDGTRLSIL.

This CDR3 reads CASRPTGLAGVYEQYF. Here the CDR3 DNA reads TGTGCCAGCAGGCCGACCGGACTAGCGGGAGTATACGAGCAGTACTTC. This chain connects TRBV28 to TRBJ2-7; the match to TRBD2 covers 13 bases. The trim removed 6 bases at V and 4 bases at J, leaving 9 bases unmatched. CDR3 length equals 16 residues. Germline CDR1 and CDR2: MDHEN and SYDVKM.

The genes are TRBV5-1 and TRBJ2-1, with 11 bases aligning to TRBD2. The CDR3 sequence is 19 residues long. V was clipped by 4 bases and J by 2 bases; unmatched bases: 14. CDR1 is SGHRS and CDR2 is YFSETQ in the germline V gene. CDR3 loop: CASSLDGGSGRAAYNEQFF. The CDR3 DNA reads as TGCGCCAGCAGCCTGGATGGGGGTAGCGGGAGGGCCGCCTACAATGAGCAGTTCTTC. The full variable domain, completed using reference TRBV5-1 and TRBJ2-1, is KAGVTQTPRYLIKTRGQQVTLSCSPISGHRSVSWYQQTPGQGLQFLFEYFSETQRNKGNFPGRFSGRQFSNSRSEMNVSTLELGDSALYLCASSLDGGSGRAAYNEQFFGPGTRLTVL.

The rearrangement joins TRBV5-6 to TRBJ2-7; 10 nucleotides line up with TRBD2. The germline gives CDR1 SGHDT, CDR2 YYEEEE. This CDR3 contains 15 residues. V lost 2 bases to trimming and J lost 5 bases; unmatched junction nucleotides: 7. This chain's CDR3 is CASSFLAGASDEQYF. DNA of the CDR3: TGTGCCAGCAGCTTTCTAGCGGGAGCGTCAGACGAGCAGTACTTC.

In the case of this clone: The junction departs from the called germline gene at one end, perhaps through a read error. The chain recombines TRBV18 with TRBJ1-1; TRBD1 aligns across 7 bases. This CDR3 is built from 15 residues. Germline CDR1 and CDR2: KGHSH and LQKENI. CDR3 coding DNA: TGTGCCAGCTCTACAGACAGGGCAATGATGGCCCTTGCCCCATTT. Its protein is CASSTDRAMMALAPF.

The chain has TRBV30 and TRBJ1-3, with 8 positions matching TRBD1. Trimming at V came to 5 bases and at J to 0 bases, leaving 6 bases not matched to a gene. The CDR3 loop spans 15 amino acids. The germline V gene has CDR1 GTSNPN and CDR2 SVGIG (reference sequence). This CDR3 reads CAWSETGGSGNTIYF. The CDR3 DNA sequence: TGTGCCTGGTCAGAAACAGGGGGCTCTGGAAACACCATATATTTT.

This chain links TRBV7-9 with TRBJ2-2; D is possibly TRBD1 (6 bases). V lost 7 bases and J 6 bases, leaving 21 bases between the germline ends. Germline V lookup: CDR1 SEHNR, CDR2 FQNEAQ (reference sequence). The CDR3 contains 16 residues. CDR3 DNA sequence: TGTGCCAGCAAGAATTGGTACAGGGAACGGGCCGGGGAGCTGTTTTTT. Its protein is CASKNWYRERAGELFF.

The genes are TRBV6-5 and TRBJ2-7, with TRBD1 matching over 9 bases. This CDR3 contains 13 residues. The J segment lost 3 bases and the V segment lost 6 bases, leaving 3 bases of the junction unmatched. The germline gives CDR1 MNHEY, CDR2 SVGAGI. CDR3 in DNA: TGTGCCAGCAGAGACAGGGGGAACTACGAGCAGTACTTC. Protein: CASRDRGNYEQYF.